A single sample is the source of the 31 T cell receptor beta chains below, sequenced in a study of memory CD4+ T cells and cytomegalovirus serostatus. Sequencing used immunoSEQ multiplex PCR; TCRdb keeps in-frame clones, though not all of them. The sample consists of about 25,000 clones, around 75% of them appearing once. The sort gate was single viable CD3+CD4+CD8-CD45RO+ cells for memory CD4+ T cells. Sequenced: memory CD4+ T cells from blood. All receptors come from an adult in good health and CMV-seronegative.

J is TRBJ1-1 and V is TRBV6-5, with TRBD1 matching 8 bases. Germline V gives CDR1 MNHEY, CDR2 SVGAGI. V dropped 0 bases and J dropped 11; count of bases not matched to a gene: 8. The CDR3 contains 14 residues. The CDR3, as DNA: TGTGCCAGCAGTTACTCCGATGGACAGGGAACGGCTTTCTTT. Its translation is CASSYSDGQGTAFF.

This chain connects TRBV4-3 to TRBJ2-1, with D possibly matching TRBD2 (5 bases). The germline V gene has CDR1 LGHNA and CDR2 YSLEER. This CDR3 is built from 15 residues. Trimming left V 4 bases short and J 5 bases short, with 15 bases between. In nucleotides, the CDR3 is TGCGCCAGCAGCCCAGCCCCTAGCCTCAACAATGAGCAGTTCTTC. It translates to CASSPAPSLNNEQFF.

J is TRBJ1-1 and V is TRBV6-5; a possible D gene is TRBD1 (6 bases). Germline CDR1 MNHEY, CDR2 SVGAGI. The CDR3 has 13 residues. V lost 8 bases and J lost 5, with 15 bases in between. The CDR3 here is CASFGQGRTEAFF. Here the CDR3 DNA reads TGTGCCAGCTTTGGCCAGGGGAGGACTGAAGCTTTCTTT.

Only a few counts were recorded for this clone. J is TRBJ1-3 and V is TRBV27, with unresolved D. CDR1 and CDR2 from the germline V gene are MNHEY and SMNVEV (reference sequence). The CDR3 spans 16 residues. Trimming took off 4 bases at V and 0 bases at J, with 13 bases between the two ends. The chain's CDR3 is CASSSTPTRSGNTIYF. The CDR3 DNA sequence: TGTGCCAGCAGTTCCACCCCAACTCGCTCTGGAAACACCATATATTTT.

The chain has TRBV6-1 and TRBJ2-5; D ambiguous. This CDR3 is built from 13 residues. V was cut by 7 bases and J by 2 bases, with 11 bases left in between. Germline V lookup: CDR1 MNHNS, CDR2 SASEGT. The CDR3 reads CASKRDLQETQYF. CDR3 in DNA: TGTGCCAGCAAAAGGGATTTACAAGAGACCCAGTACTTC.

The chain recombines TRBV7-2 with TRBJ2-7; 8 bases match TRBD1. This CDR3 region has 15 residues. J gave up 0 bases and V 5 bases, and 6 bases lay outside the gene matches. Looked up from germline, CDR1 is SGHTA and CDR2 is FQGNSA. This CDR3 is CASSGGTGPSYEQYF. In DNA, the CDR3 is TGTGCCAGCAGCGGCGGGACAGGACCCTCCTACGAGCAGTACTTC.

This sequence joins TRBV11-2 and TRBJ2-3, with TRBD2 matching 7 bases. Germline V gene sequence: CDR1 SGHAT, CDR2 FQNNGV. The CDR3 is 14 amino acids. With V trimmed by 3 bases and J by 2 bases, 2 bases remained unmatched. DNA of the CDR3: TGTGCCAGCAGCTTGGGGACTACCACAGATACGCAGTATTTT. Translated, it gives CASSLGTTTDTQYF.

The chain links TRBV10-3 to TRBJ1-1, with 7 bases aligning to TRBD1. Trimming at V came to 6 bases and at J to 0 bases, leaving 4 bases not matched to a gene. CDR3 length equals 14 residues. The germline V gene encodes CDR1 ENHRY and CDR2 SYGVKD. CDR3 in amino acids: CAIRRGQMNTEAFF. The CDR3 DNA follows: TGTGCCATCAGGAGGGGACAGATGAACACTGAAGCTTTCTTT.

The chain recombines TRBV19 with TRBJ1-1; D unresolved. Trimming left V 7 bases short and J 4 bases short, with 13 bases between. The germline V gene has CDR1 LNHDA and CDR2 SQIVND (reference sequence). The CDR3 is 13 amino acids. For the CDR3, the DNA is TGTGCCAGTAATCCGGGGTCGCGCACTGAAGCTTTCTTT. Its protein product is CASNPGSRTEAFF. Looking up the rest from reference TRBV19 and TRBJ1-1 gives the full variable domain: DGGITQSPKYLFRKEGQNVTLSCEQNLNHDAMYWYRQDPGQGLRLIYYSQIVNDFQKGDIAEGYSVSREKKESFPLTVTSAQKNPTAFYLCASNPGSRTEAFFGQGTRLTVV.

This chain links TRBV6-5 with TRBJ2-7; D ambiguous. Trimming removed 4 bases at V and 7 bases at J, with 14 bases between. CDR1 and CDR2 from the germline V gene are MNHEY and SVGAGI. CDR3 length: 13 amino acids. CDR3 nucleotide sequence: TGTGCCAGCAGTTCACTTGGCCCACGGGAGCAGTACTTC. This translates into CASSSLGPREQYF.

The rearrangement uses TRBV23-1 and TRBJ1-2; no clear D gene. TRBV23-1 is an ORF, and what it does is uncertain. This CDR3 has 13 amino acids. V lost 4 bases and J lost 8, with 14 bases in between. For the CDR3, the DNA is TGCGCCAGCAGTCCCCGGGTCGCGCGGGGCTACACCTTC. This sequence encodes CASSPRVARGYTF.

The chain uses TRBV5-1 and TRBJ2-2, with D uncertain. The germline gives CDR1 SGHRS, CDR2 YFSETQ. The CDR3 length is 15 residues. The V end lost 6 bases, the J end lost 0 bases, and 12 bases lay between the germline ends. The chain's CDR3 is CASMYSNPNTGELFF. The CDR3 DNA reads as TGCGCCAGCATGTACTCCAATCCGAACACCGGGGAGCTGTTTTTT.

The chain carries TRBV10-2 and TRBJ1-5, with D perhaps TRBD1 (5 bases). The germline V gene encodes CDR1 WSHSY and CDR2 SAAADI. The CDR3 has 16 residues. The ends were cut back, 2 bases at V and 5 bases at J, with 16 bases in the middle. The DNA for the CDR3 is TGCGCCAGCAGTGAGACGCTGGGGGGGGAAGATCAGCCCCAGCATTTT. As protein: CASSETLGGEDQPQHF.

The genes are TRBV7-3 and TRBJ2-2; the match to TRBD2 covers 9 bases. This CDR3 has 19 residues. With 0 bases clipped from V and 5 bases from J, the junction kept 13 bases outside the gene matches. Germline V lookup: CDR1 SGHTA, CDR2 FQGTGA. CDR3 sequence: CASSLTGLAGGPRTGELFF. The CDR3 nucleotides read TGTGCCAGCAGCTTAACGGGCCTGGCGGGGGGGCCGAGGACCGGGGAGCTGTTTTTT.

This clone was seen only a few times. The chain couples TRBV7-6 to TRBJ2-7; 9 bases fit TRBD2. From germline, CDR1 is SGHVS and CDR2 FNYEAQ. This CDR3 contains 16 residues. V was pared by 1 base and J by 5 bases, with 9 bases of the junction left unmatched. CDR3 protein: CASSLVGGGRANEQYF. The CDR3 DNA is TGTGCCAGCAGCTTAGTAGGGGGCGGGAGGGCCAACGAGCAGTACTTC.

This clone was detected once. The chain uses TRBV5-1 and TRBJ2-2, with D unclear. The CDR3 sequence is 14 residues long. Per germline, CDR1 SGHRS and CDR2 YFSETQ. Between the trimmed V and J ends, which lost 2 bases and 0 bases, there was a span of 5 bases. The CDR3 here is CASSFLSNTGELFF. In DNA, the CDR3 is TGCGCCAGCAGCTTCCTATCGAACACCGGGGAGCTGTTTTTT.

The chain employs TRBV2 and TRBJ1-2, with D maybe TRBD1 (5 bases). The V end lost 7 bases, the J end lost 4 bases, and 16 bases lay between the germline ends. The CDR3 runs 14 residues. From germline, CDR1 is SNHLY and CDR2 FYNNEI. The CDR3 sequence: CASTIGQSRYGYTF. CDR3 in DNA: TGTGCCAGCACTATTGGACAATCCCGCTATGGCTACACCTTC.

V is TRBV29-1 and J is TRBJ1-4, with D maybe TRBD1 (5 bases). Germline V gene sequence: CDR1 SQVTM, CDR2 ANQGSEA. This CDR3 is built from 11 residues. With 4 bases removed from V and 7 bases from J, the gap between germline ends came to 7 bases. Here the CDR3 DNA reads TGCAGCGTTGCAGGGAGTGAAAAACTGTTTTTT. Translating gives CSVAGSEKLFF. The whole variable domain, filled in from reference TRBV29-1 and TRBJ1-4, reads SAVISQKPSRDICQRGTSLTIQCQVDSQVTMMFWYRQQPGQSLTLIATANQGSEATYESGFVIDKFPISRPNLTFSTLTVSNMSPEDSSIYLCSVAGSEKLFFGSGTQLSVL.

The chain couples TRBV6-1 to TRBJ2-1; D is unclear. Trimming stripped 7 bases from V and 0 bases from J, with 10 bases between. CDR1 is MNHNS, CDR2 SASEGT, per germline. This CDR3 spans 14 amino acids. CDR3 sequence: CASTTQHSYNEQFF. DNA of the CDR3: TGTGCCAGCACCACACAGCACTCCTACAATGAGCAGTTCTTC.

The J gene is TRBJ2-7, the V gene TRBV11-2, with D unresolved. Germline loops: CDR1 SGHAT, CDR2 FQNNGV. The CDR3 length is 15 residues. V lost 3 bases and J lost 2, with 14 bases in between. This CDR3 reads CASSLYQDGTYEQYF. The CDR3 region has the DNA TGTGCCAGCAGCTTGTATCAGGACGGCACCTACGAGCAGTACTTC.

The chain employs TRBV6-6 and TRBJ1-1, with 12 nucleotides matching TRBD1. With V trimmed by 5 bases and J by 5 bases, 6 bases remained unmatched. Germline CDR1 reads MNHNY; CDR2 reads SVGAGI (reference sequence). This CDR3 region has 15 residues. CDR3 in amino acids: CASSGTGGGRTEAFF. The CDR3 bases are TGTGCCAGCAGTGGGACAGGGGGCGGAAGGACTGAAGCTTTCTTT.

Within the sample, this clone is medium-sized. V is TRBV7-2 and J is TRBJ2-7; D may be TRBD1 (5 bases). V lost 2 bases and J lost 5, with 13 bases in between. Germline CDR1 is SGHTA and CDR2 is FQGNSA. This CDR3 is built from 14 residues. CDR3 in amino acids: CASSLTVGPNEQYF. For the CDR3, the DNA is TGTGCCAGCAGCTTAACGGTGGGGCCCAACGAGCAGTACTTC.

J is TRBJ2-2 and V is TRBV7-2, with D perhaps matching TRBD1 (6 bases). Germline V gene sequence: CDR1 SGHTA, CDR2 FQGNSA. Between the trimmed V and J ends, which lost 5 bases and 5 bases, there was a span of 12 bases. The CDR3 runs to 14 residues. The CDR3 DNA sequence: TGTGCCAGCAGCCCATCACAGGGAACCGGGGAGCTGTTTTTT. It codes for CASSPSQGTGELFF.

This chain joins TRBV5-3 and TRBJ1-3; D might be TRBD1 (6 bases). TRBV5-3 is treated as an ORF (open reading frame) with a function not yet certain. With 3 bases removed from V and 3 bases from J, the gap between germline ends came to 7 bases. The CDR3 length is 13 residues. Here the CDR3 DNA reads TGTGCCAGAAGCTGGACAGATGGAAACACCATATATTTT. Translating gives CARSWTDGNTIYF.

This clone was seen more than once but under ten times. The V gene is TRBV18, the J gene TRBJ2-2, with 7 nucleotides matching TRBD1. This CDR3 region has 16 residues. Germline V gene data show CDR1 as KGHSH and CDR2 as LQKENI. J gave up 5 bases and V 8 bases, and 14 bases lay outside the gene matches. The CDR3 DNA reads as TGTGCCAGCCCACTTAACAGGGACAGCCCTACCGGGGAGCTGTTTTTT. Its protein is CASPLNRDSPTGELFF.

This clone was observed a handful of times. The chain employs TRBV7-8 and TRBJ1-1; TRBD1 might be the D (5 bases). The germline V and J ends were trimmed by 0 bases and 12 bases, with 8 bases remaining between them. The CDR3 loop spans 11 amino acids. Per germline, CDR1 SGHVS and CDR2 FQNEAQ. Here the CDR3 reads CASSLAGTTFF. The CDR3 DNA reads TGTGCCAGCAGCTTAGCAGGGACGACTTTCTTT. Complete variable domain (other parts from reference TRBV7-8 and TRBJ1-1): GAGVSQSPRYKVAKRGQDVALRCDPISGHVSLFWYQQALGQGPEFLTYFQNEAQLDKSGLPSDRFFAERPEGSVSTLKIQRTQQEDSAVYLCASSLAGTTFFGQGTRLTVV.

This chain links TRBV28 with TRBJ2-7; D gene uncertain. V lost 5 bases, J lost 0 bases, and 11 bases lay in between. Germline V lookup: CDR1 MDHEN, CDR2 SYDVKM. The CDR3 has 14 amino acids. The CDR3 nucleotides are TGTGCCAGCAGTCTACAACCGGCCTCCTACGAGCAGTACTTC. This translates into CASSLQPASYEQYF.

V usage is TRBV4-3 and J usage is TRBJ2-5; 9 positions match TRBD1. Germline assignment: CDR1 LGHNA and CDR2 YSLEER. This CDR3 has 16 amino acids. With V trimmed by 1 base and J by 8 bases, 11 bases remained unmatched. This CDR3 is CASSQGTGGLWSTQYF. Written as DNA, the CDR3 is TGCGCCAGCAGCCAAGGCACAGGGGGCCTTTGGAGTACCCAGTACTTC.

This clone has just a few counts. The J gene is TRBJ2-3, the V gene TRBV7-3; 7 bases fit TRBD2. Germline CDR1 and CDR2: SGHTA and FQGTGA. This CDR3 spans 14 amino acids. J lost 2 bases, V lost 4 bases, and 3 bases had no gene match. CDR3 nucleotide sequence: TGTGCCAGCAGCTCCGGGACTATCACAGATACGCAGTATTTT. Its translation is CASSSGTITDTQYF.

This chain uses TRBV28 with TRBJ2-2; D is perhaps TRBD1 (5 bases). Germline V gives CDR1 MDHEN, CDR2 SYDVKM. This CDR3 has 13 amino acids. Trimming left V 4 bases short and J 4 bases short, with 7 bases between. The CDR3 coding sequence is TGTGCCAGCAGTTGGGGCTCCACCGGGGAGCTGTTTTTT. Its protein product is CASSWGSTGELFF.

The V call is TRBV10-1, the J call TRBJ2-1; tentative D call: TRBD1 (11 bases). Germline values: CDR1 WNHNN, CDR2 SYGVQD (reference sequence). Trimming removed 3 bases at V and 6 bases at J, with 27 bases between. CDR3 length: 19 amino acids. The CDR3 sequence is CASSDNGQGASGRPNEQFF. The CDR3 DNA follows: TGCGCCAGCAGTGATAACGGACAGGGGGCTAGCGGGAGACCCAATGAGCAGTTCTTC.